A single sample gave rise to the 19 T cell receptor beta chains below, sequenced in a study of blood T cell repertoires in COVID-19. Here immunoSEQ multiplex PCR was the method, and the copy in TCRdb shows in-frame clones only, minus some. The sample includes 150,000 to 180,000 clones, around 80% seen only once; the top ten take approximately 7.3%. What was sequenced was PBMCs or T cells enriched from blood (not recorded which). These receptors all come from a man aged 50 or older who had recovered from COVID-19.

The rearrangement uses TRBV10-3 and TRBJ2-1; 8 bases fit TRBD2. The J segment lost 5 bases and the V segment lost 7 bases, leaving 10 bases of the junction unmatched. Germline lookup yields CDR1 ENHRY and CDR2 SYGVKD. The CDR3 length is 15 residues. The CDR3 is CAIKAGGGGNNEQFF. CDR3 nucleotides: TGTGCCATCAAGGCGGGCGGCGGGGGGAACAATGAGCAGTTCTTC.

The chain combines TRBV11-2 with TRBJ1-4, with TRBD1 as a possible D gene (5 bases). Trimming pared 1 base from V and 8 bases from J, leaving 11 bases between. The CDR3 loop spans 14 amino acids. Per germline, CDR1 SGHAT and CDR2 FQNNGV. CDR3 nucleotide sequence: TGTGCCAGCAGCTTAGTGGACACTCGGGAAAAACTGTTTTTT. It encodes CASSLVDTREKLFF. Complete variable domain (other parts from reference TRBV11-2 and TRBJ1-4): EAGVAQSPRYKIIEKRQSVAFWCNPISGHATLYWYQQILGQGPKLLIQFQNNGVVDDSQLPKDRFSAERLKGVDSTLKIQPAKLEDSAVYLCASSLVDTREKLFFGSGTQLSVL.

The V gene is TRBV5-1, the J gene TRBJ2-5; TRBD2 is a possible D gene (6 bases). There are 16 residues in the CDR3. Germline V CDR1 and CDR2: SGHRS, YFSETQ. Trimming pared 0 bases from V and 2 bases from J, leaving 14 bases between. The CDR3 DNA reads TGCGCCAGCAGCTTGGGACTAGTAGGCAGACAAGAGACCCAGTACTTC. Residues: CASSLGLVGRQETQYF.

This chain uses TRBV7-2 with TRBJ1-1; the match to TRBD1 covers 10 bases. Germline CDR1 and CDR2: SGHTA and FQGNSA. This CDR3 region has 15 residues. Trimming removed 5 bases from V and 4 bases from J; junction bases left unmatched: 7. CDR3 loop: CASSPSRTGGTEAFF. The CDR3 DNA sequence: TGTGCCAGCAGCCCCTCCAGGACAGGGGGCACTGAAGCTTTCTTT.

This chain uses TRBV5-1 with TRBJ2-4, with D tentatively TRBD1 (6 bases). This CDR3 is 15 amino acids long. V lost 4 bases, J lost 2 bases, and 13 bases lay in between. From germline, CDR1 is SGHRS and CDR2 YFSETQ. Here the CDR3 DNA reads TGCGCCAGCAGCATACAGGGTTTGCCCAAAAACATTCAGTACTTC. Translated, it gives CASSIQGLPKNIQYF.

This clone was seen once. The chain recombines TRBV4-1 with TRBJ2-7; 11 nucleotides agree with TRBD1. Trimming removed 1 base from V and 2 bases from J; junction bases left unmatched: 1. CDR3 length: 15 amino acids. CDR1 and CDR2 from the germline V gene are MGHRA and YSYEKL. CDR3 region: CASSQGTGGTYEQYF. The DNA of the CDR3 is TGCGCCAGCAGCCAAGGGACAGGGGGCACCTACGAGCAGTACTTC.

The chain couples TRBV11-2 to TRBJ2-7; TRBD1 matches at 8 bases. CDR3 length: 13 amino acids. V lost 5 bases to trimming and J lost 4 bases; unmatched junction nucleotides: 4. In germline, CDR1 is SGHAT, CDR2 FQNNGV. The CDR3 loop is CASSNGQGYEQYF. CDR3 nucleotides: TGTGCCAGCAGCAACGGACAGGGATACGAGCAGTACTTC.

In its sample, this clone was seen a few times. This rearrangement joins TRBV6-1 to TRBJ1-1; 8 positions agree with TRBD1. Germline V CDR1 and CDR2: MNHNS, SASEGT. The trim removed 3 bases at V and 6 bases at J, leaving 12 bases unmatched. The CDR3 covers 16 residues. The DNA of the CDR3 is TGTGCCAGCAGTGATCGGACAGGGAGGGTTTGGGCTGAAGCTTTCTTT. Translating gives CASSDRTGRVWAEAFF.

The J gene is TRBJ2-1, the V gene TRBV25-1; weak D call: TRBD2 (5 bases). From germline, CDR1 is MGHDK and CDR2 SYGVNS. This CDR3 contains 15 residues. Trimming shortened V by 3 bases and J by 0 bases, and 9 bases separated the two germline ends. The DNA for the CDR3 is TGTGCCAGCAGTGAGGCGGGTCCCTCCTACAATGAGCAGTTCTTC. It specifies CASSEAGPSYNEQFF. Together with reference TRBV25-1 and TRBJ2-1, the CDR3 gives the full variable domain: EADIYQTPRYLVIGTGKKITLECSQTMGHDKMYWYQQDPGMELHLIHYSYGVNSTEKGDLSSESTVSRIRTEHFPLTLESARPSHTSQYLCASSEAGPSYNEQFFGPGTRLTVL.

The J gene is TRBJ1-1, the V gene TRBV11-3; D gene ambiguous. CDR1 is SGHNT and CDR2 is YENEEA in the germline V gene. The germline V and J ends were trimmed by 3 bases and 5 bases, with 7 bases remaining between them. The CDR3 consists of 12 residues. CDR3 region: CASSFPGTEAFF. The CDR3 DNA is TGTGCCAGCAGCTTCCCGGGAACTGAAGCTTTCTTT. Drawing the rest from reference TRBV11-3 and TRBJ1-1, the complete variable domain is EAGVVQSPRYKIIEKKQPVAFWCNPISGHNTLYWYLQNLGQGPELLIRYENEEAVDDSQLPKDRFSAERLKGVDSTLKIQPAELGDSAVYLCASSFPGTEAFFGQGTRLTVV.

The rearrangement links TRBV12-3 or TRBV12-4 to TRBJ1-1; D is possibly TRBD1 (5 bases). This CDR3 comprises 13 residues. Trimming removed 6 bases at V and 8 bases at J, with 16 bases between. The CDR3: CASSPGTFSEAFF. The CDR3 DNA sequence: TGTGCCAGCAGCCCTGGGACTTTTTCCGAAGCTTTCTTT.

The genes are TRBV2 and TRBJ2-7; unclear D gene. This CDR3 has 16 residues. Germline CDR1 SNHLY, CDR2 FYNNEI. Trimming stripped 5 bases from V and 0 bases from J, with 17 bases between. The CDR3 nucleotides are TGTGCCAGCAGTTTCCCCGACATGCTCAGCTCCTACGAGCAGTACTTC. Translated, it gives CASSFPDMLSSYEQYF.

The chain has TRBV2 and TRBJ1-5; tentatively, D is TRBD1 (6 bases). CDR1 SNHLY and CDR2 FYNNEI come from the germline V gene. The CDR3 contains 14 residues. V lost 2 bases, J lost 6 bases, and 11 bases lay in between. The DNA for the CDR3 is TGTGCCAGCAGTGAACCCTCAGGGGTTCAGCCCCAGCATTTT. Its protein is CASSEPSGVQPQHF.

As regards this clone: Its ends do not fully match the called genes, so a read error is possible. J is TRBJ2-2 and V is TRBV6-1; 9 nucleotides match TRBD2. Germline V gene lookup returns CDR1 MNHNS and CDR2 SASEGT. The CDR3 loop spans 16 amino acids. CDR3 coding DNA: TGTGCCCGCAGTGACGTCGCGGGGGGGGCGGACGGGGAGCTGTTTTTT. Its protein product is CARSDVAGGADGELFF.

A single count supports this clone. At one boundary the junction diverges from the germline segment, which might be a read error. V and J are TRBV20-1 and TRBJ1-5, with D perhaps TRBD1 (6 bases). CDR1 is DFQATT, CDR2 SNEGSKA, per germline (reference sequence). The CDR3 has 14 amino acids. CDR3 sequence (DNA): TGCAGTGCTAGTGGTGGGACAAGCATTCAGCCCCAGCATTTT. It specifies CSASGGTSIQPQHF.

In its sample, this clone was seen a few times. The chain has TRBV18 and TRBJ1-4; TRBD1 matches at 8 bases. The CDR3 consists of 15 residues. Trimming cost V 8 bases and J 8 bases; bases outside gene matches: 13. Per germline, CDR1 KGHSH and CDR2 LQKENI. CDR3 DNA sequence: TGTGCCAGCGGGCTTACGGGACAGGCAGAGGAAAAACTGTTTTTT. Amino acid sequence: CASGLTGQAEEKLFF.

This clone was seen repeatedly, ten times or more. The chain recombines TRBV4-1 with TRBJ2-5, with D unclear. Germline lookup yields CDR1 MGHRA and CDR2 YSYEKL. V was clipped by 0 bases and J by 1 base, with 9 bases between them. CDR3 length equals 15 residues. The CDR3 loop reads CASSQDAALQETQYF. The CDR3 DNA reads as TGCGCCAGCAGCCAAGACGCGGCCCTCCAAGAGACCCAGTACTTC.

This chain uses TRBV11-2 with TRBJ2-1, with 8 bases lining up with TRBD1. Germline V gives CDR1 SGHAT, CDR2 FQNNGV. Trimming removed 5 bases from V and 7 bases from J; junction bases left unmatched: 4. This CDR3 contains 13 residues. CDR3 sequence (DNA): TGTGCCAGCAGCCTCCGACAGGGGAATGAGCAGTTCTTC. It specifies CASSLRQGNEQFF.

This clone was counted once. The chain joins TRBV29-1 to TRBJ2-3; D is possibly TRBD2 (5 bases). The length of the CDR3 is 14 residues. The V end lost 5 bases, the J end lost 3 bases, and 15 bases lay between the germline ends. The V gene's germline CDR1 is SQVTM and CDR2 ANQGSEA. Here the CDR3 reads CSVHRISGTDTQYF. CDR3 coding DNA: TGCAGCGTTCATCGGATAAGCGGAACAGATACGCAGTATTTT.